The 10 T cell receptor beta chains below all came from one sample that was sequenced in a study of T-cell reconstitution after alpha-beta-depleted transplantation in children. Unique molecular identifiers featured in how the TCRbeta library was prepared. Using its own MiXCR run on the PCR reads, TCRdb lists one record per CDR3 protein. The sample carries tens of thousands of distinct CDR3 sequences, approximately 4.4% recorded once. This material consisted of PBMCs, mostly from graft donor cells, taken 180 days after TCRalphabeta/CD19-depleted stem cell transplant. The source of these receptors is a boy less than two years old who had a stem cell transplant for acute myeloid leukemia, so the T cells may come from the graft donor.

This clonotype was seen ten or more times. The chain joins TRBV4-1 to TRBJ1-1; D may be TRBD1 (6 bases). The germline V gene has CDR1 MGHRA and CDR2 YSYEKL. Trimming took 0 bases from V and 4 from J, leaving 15 bases between them. The CDR3 extends over 16 amino acids. CDR3 nucleotide sequence: TGCGCCAGCAGCCAAGATTGGGGGCCGGGGGGCACTGAAGCTTTCTTT. It codes for CASSQDWGPGGTEAFF.

This clonotype was counted at least ten times. V and J are TRBV7-9 and TRBJ1-2; no clear D. Germline CDR1 reads SEHNR; CDR2 reads FQNEAQ (reference sequence). Trimming removed 0 bases from V and 8 bases from J, with 10 bases in between. The CDR3 has 13 residues. CDR3 region: CASSLARAQGYTF. CDR3 DNA sequence: TGTGCCAGCAGCTTAGCCCGGGCGCAGGGCTACACCTTC.

This clonotype was picked up many times. The chain employs TRBV5-1 and TRBJ2-3, with D tentatively TRBD2 (6 bases). The germline V gene has CDR1 SGHRS and CDR2 YFSETQ. The CDR3 spans 15 residues. Trimming took off 0 bases at V and 0 bases at J, with 8 bases between the two ends. The CDR3 sequence is CASSLERASTDTQYF. The CDR3 DNA reads as TGCGCCAGCAGCTTGGAGCGGGCTAGCACAGATACGCAGTATTTT.

The chain couples TRBV11-2 to TRBJ2-1, with D hard to call. The V and J ends lost 0 bases and 2 bases respectively, with 11 bases between them. The CDR3 runs to 16 residues. Germline loops: CDR1 SGHAT, CDR2 FQNNGV. CDR3 region: CASSLDWNYPYNEQFF. DNA of the CDR3: TGTGCCAGCAGCTTAGATTGGAACTACCCCTACAATGAGCAGTTCTTC.

This clonotype was seen ten or more times. The chain carries TRBV7-9 and TRBJ2-7; unclear D gene. Trimming took 5 bases from V and 3 from J, leaving 14 bases between them. This CDR3 spans 14 amino acids. Germline V lookup: CDR1 SEHNR, CDR2 FQNEAQ (reference sequence). CDR3 in amino acids: CASSPDYWIYEQYF. CDR3 sequence (DNA): TGTGCCAGCAGCCCCGATTATTGGATCTACGAGCAGTACTTC.

This clonotype was recorded many times. The chain combines TRBV30 with TRBJ2-1; 15 bases are shared with TRBD2. The CDR3 is made up of 16 amino acids. With 3 bases clipped from V and 8 bases from J, the junction kept 8 bases outside the gene matches. Germline V gene lookup returns CDR1 GTSNPN and CDR2 SVGIG (reference sequence). The CDR3: CAWSKGLAGGPDEQFF. The CDR3 region has the DNA TGTGCCTGGAGCAAAGGACTAGCGGGGGGGCCTGATGAGCAGTTCTTC.

The rearrangement joins TRBV7-2 to TRBJ1-2, with no clear D. The CDR3 is 12 residues long. CDR1 is SGHTA and CDR2 is FQGNSA in the germline V gene. V dropped 3 bases and J dropped 2 bases, with 4 bases sitting between them. CDR3 in DNA: TGTGCCAGCAGCTTGTCCAACTATGGCTACACCTTC. The encoded protein is CASSLSNYGYTF.

This clonotype came up many times. The V call is TRBV12-3 or TRBV12-4, the J call TRBJ2-3; possibly TRBD1 or TRBD2 for D (7 bases each). Trimming left V 6 bases short and J 3 bases short, with 19 bases between. This CDR3 contains 16 residues. This CDR3 is CASRAGQLRRTDTQYF. The CDR3, as DNA: TGTGCCAGCAGAGCGGGACAGCTTCGTAGGACAGATACGCAGTATTTT.

There are many counts of this clonotype. The chain couples TRBV2 to TRBJ2-5; D not certain. The V gene lost 5 bases and the J gene lost 2 bases, with 12 bases spanning the gap. Looked up from germline, CDR1 is SNHLY and CDR2 is FYNNEI. This CDR3 is built from 14 residues. This chain's CDR3 is CASSQPDQQETQYF. The CDR3 region has the DNA TGTGCCAGCAGTCAGCCGGACCAACAAGAGACCCAGTACTTC.

This clonotype was counted ten times or more. The chain employs TRBV4-1 and TRBJ1-6; no reliable D call. The CDR3 is made up of 12 amino acids. Germline-derived CDR1 and CDR2 are MGHRA and YSYEKL. The V end lost 5 bases, the J end lost 9 bases, and 8 bases lay between the germline ends. The DNA for the CDR3 is TGCGCCAGCAGCACTAGAACTTCACCCCTCCACTTT. Its translation: CASSTRTSPLHF.